The 30 T cell receptor beta chains in this list originate from one sample, sequenced in a study of immune heterogeneity within non-small cell lung tumors. TCRs were amplified from 600 ng gDNA of bulk tumor per sample. Surgery yielded several widely spaced biopsies per primary tumor. Patients with untreated, newly diagnosed non-small cell lung cancer underwent curative surgery. Amplifying TCR beta CDR3 involved multiplex PCR carried out with 32 V and 13 J primers. TCRdb recomputed calls from the multiplex PCR reads with MiXCR, one row per CDR3 protein. The data contain thousands of distinct CDR3 sequences, around 40% of them seen just once; the ten biggest clones take up 50%. Sequenced: lung tumor tissue. The receptors were sampled from a man in his sixties with non-small cell lung cancer.

The gene calls are TRBV6-4 and TRBJ2-7; 9 nucleotides match TRBD1. The CDR3 is 17 amino acids. CDR1 and CDR2 (germline): MRHNA, SNTAGT. The CDR3 region has the DNA TGTGCCATCAGTGACCTGGGACAGGGAGTTAGGTCCTACGAGCAGTACGTC. This codes for CAISDLGQGVRSYEQYV.

By share, this clonotype ranks as medium-sized. The chain combines TRBV9 with TRBJ2-6; D not certain. CDR1 SGDLS and CDR2 YYNGEE come from the germline V gene. The CDR3 runs 15 residues. V lost 0 bases and J 4 bases, leaving 8 bases between the germline ends. The CDR3 nucleotides read TGTGCCAGCAGCGTAGGGGGTACGGGGGCCAACGTCCTGACTTTC. It specifies CASSVGGTGANVLTF. The full variable domain, completed using reference TRBV9 and TRBJ2-6, is DSGVTQTPKHLITATGQRVTLRCSPRSGDLSVYWYQQSLDQGLQFLIQYYNGEERAKGNILERFSAQQFPDLHSELNLSSLELGDSALYFCASSVGGTGANVLTFGAGSRLTVL.

In this sample, this clonotype is medium-sized (0.01 to 0.1%). The rearrangement joins TRBV6-1 to TRBJ2-5, with D unclear. Germline CDR1 and CDR2: MNHNS and SASEGT. V shed 1 base and J shed 4 bases, with 7 bases lying between them. The CDR3 consists of 13 residues. This chain's CDR3 is CASSEGRRETQYF. CDR3 DNA: TGTGCCAGCAGTGAAGGTAGGAGAGAGACCCAGTACTTC.

This clonotype is labeled as medium-sized. CDR3 protein: CAWSFSGNTGELFF. DNA for the CDR3: TGTGCCTGGAGTTTTAGCGGGAACACCGGGGAGCTGTTTTTT. The chain has TRBV30 and TRBJ2-2; possible D gene TRBD2, 6 bases. V was clipped by 2 bases and J by 1 base, with 8 bases between them. The CDR3 spans 14 residues. Germline values: CDR1 GTSNPN, CDR2 SVGIG (reference sequence).

By share, this clonotype ranks as medium-sized. The rearrangement links TRBV6-6 to TRBJ2-3; TRBD2 might be the D (6 bases). The CDR3 has 15 residues. Germline CDR1 and CDR2: MNHNY and SVGAGI (reference sequence). Trimming cost V 2 bases and J 2 bases, with 11 bases left between them. CDR3 in amino acids: CASSYTGTSTDTQYF. In DNA form, the CDR3 reads TGTGCCAGCAGTTACACCGGGACTTCCACAGATACGCAGTATTTT.

This clonotype came up a few times. V is TRBV7-2 and J is TRBJ1-2, with 7 nucleotides matching TRBD1. CDR1 is SGHTA and CDR2 is FQGNSA in the germline V gene. V gave up 4 bases and J gave up 6 bases; unmatched junction bases: 14. The CDR3 is 16 residues long. CDR3 coding DNA: TGTGCCAGCAGCTCCCGGGGAGTCAGGGGGACGCATGGCTACACCTTC. Translated: CASSSRGVRGTHGYTF. Combining the CDR3 with reference TRBV7-2 and TRBJ1-2 gives the whole variable domain GAGVSQSPSNKVTEKGKDVELRCDPISGHTALYWYRQSLGQGLEFLIYFQGNSAPDKSGLPSDRFSAERTGGSVSTLTIQRTQQEDSAVYLCASSSRGVRGTHGYTFGSGTRLTVV.

The chain employs TRBV10-3 and TRBJ2-3, with 11 bases lining up with TRBD2. V lost 6 bases and J lost 7; bases outside the gene matches: 12. The CDR3 length is 16 residues. Germline-derived CDR1 and CDR2 are ENHRY and SYGVKD. This CDR3 is CAISKLLAGDSYTQYF. The CDR3 bases are TGTGCCATCAGCAAACTACTAGCGGGAGATTCATATACGCAGTATTTT.

A few counts support this clonotype. This rearrangement joins TRBV20-1 to TRBJ2-7; a weak D match, TRBD2 (6 bases). The V and J ends lost 0 bases and 0 bases respectively, with 15 bases between them. Germline-derived CDR1 and CDR2 are DFQATT and SNEGSKA (reference sequence). The CDR3 runs 16 residues. The CDR3 protein is CSARDQSGSSSYEQYF. In nucleotides, the CDR3 is TGCAGTGCTAGAGACCAAAGCGGGTCTAGCTCCTACGAGCAGTACTTC.

The chain carries TRBV20-1 and TRBJ2-3, with TRBD2 matching over 9 bases. The V and J ends lost 1 base and 0 bases, in that order; junction bases with no gene match: 11. Germline V gene sequence: CDR1 DFQATT, CDR2 SNEGSKA (reference sequence). The CDR3 sequence is 18 residues long. CDR3 amino acids: CSARGVGGGGGSTDTQYF. The CDR3 region has the DNA TGCAGTGCTAGAGGTGTGGGCGGGGGGGGAGGGAGCACAGATACGCAGTATTTT.

In its sample, this clonotype is medium-sized. The V and J genes are TRBV20-1 and TRBJ2-7; no reliable D call. Germline V CDR1 and CDR2: DFQATT, SNEGSKA (reference sequence). The ends were cut back, 3 bases at V and 3 bases at J, with 6 bases in the middle. The CDR3 runs to 11 residues. The DNA for the CDR3 is TGCAGTGCTAGGGATGACTACGAGCAGTACTTC. Encoded protein: CSARDDYEQYF.

This clonotype rates as large. The chain links TRBV28 to TRBJ2-7; D may be TRBD2 (6 bases). V was trimmed by 4 bases and J by 3 bases, leaving 13 bases between them. CDR3 length: 14 residues. The V gene's germline CDR1 is MDHEN and CDR2 SYDVKM. In nucleotides, the CDR3 is TGTGCCAGCAGTTCCTGGACTATGGGCTACGAGCAGTACTTC. Protein product: CASSSWTMGYEQYF.

This clonotype was detected only a few times. The rearrangement joins TRBV7-9 to TRBJ1-1; D remains ambiguous. Germline-derived CDR1 and CDR2 are SEHNR and FQNEAQ (reference sequence). The V end lost 8 bases, the J end lost 0 bases, and 19 bases lay between the germline ends. The CDR3 spans 16 residues. For the CDR3, the DNA is TGTGCCAGCCGGCCCTCGTGGGTGTCCATGAACACTGAAGCTTTCTTT. Protein sequence: CASRPSWVSMNTEAFF.

This chain links TRBV5-1 with TRBJ2-7, with TRBD2 identical over 7 bases. The CDR3 covers 14 residues. The germline gives CDR1 SGHRS, CDR2 YFSETQ. The J segment lost 2 bases and the V segment lost 4 bases, leaving 6 bases of the junction unmatched. The CDR3 region is CASSRRGLAYEQYF. In DNA, the CDR3 is TGCGCCAGCAGCCGCAGAGGACTAGCCTACGAGCAGTACTTC.

By share, this clonotype counts as medium-sized. The CDR3: CSARDPGPSYEQYF. The CDR3, as DNA: TGCAGTGCTAGAGATCCAGGGCCCTCCTACGAGCAGTACTTC. V and J are TRBV20-1 and TRBJ2-7; D possibly corresponds to TRBD1 (5 bases). Germline CDR1 reads DFQATT; CDR2 reads SNEGSKA (reference sequence). V shed 0 bases and J shed 0 bases, with 9 bases lying between them. The CDR3 runs to 14 residues.

V usage is TRBV7-8 and J usage is TRBJ1-1; no definite D call. CDR3 length: 12 residues. V was cut by 6 bases and J by 1 base, with 6 bases left in between. CDR1 is SGHVS, CDR2 FQNEAQ, per germline. CDR3 DNA sequence: TGTGCCAGCAGGGGCTGGAACACTGAAGCTTTCTTT. This gives the protein CASRGWNTEAFF.

The chain is built from TRBV19 and TRBJ1-2; 8 bases align to TRBD1. This CDR3 comprises 12 residues. CDR1 is LNHDA and CDR2 is SQIVND in the germline V gene (reference sequence). The V segment lost 9 bases and the J segment 6 bases; nucleotides outside the gene matches: 6. CDR3 bases: TGTGCCAGCAGGACAGGGAGGGATGGCTACACCTTC. Translating gives CASRTGRDGYTF.

This clonotype has just one count. The CDR3 coding sequence is TGTGCCACCAGTCGGGAGAGCGGCGGTGTGCAGTTCTTC. Its protein is CATSRESGGVQFF. V and J are TRBV15 and TRBJ2-1, with D maybe TRBD2 (6 bases). Trimming cost V 6 bases and J 12 bases, with 18 bases left between them. This CDR3 is 13 amino acids long. CDR1 is LNHNV and CDR2 is YYDKDF in the germline V gene (reference sequence).

This clonotype occurred once. Likely a read error: the CDR3 ends without its conserved phenylalanine or tryptophan. The V gene is TRBV12-3 or TRBV12-4, the J gene TRBJ1-2; 10 bases align to TRBD1. The CDR3 runs to 14 residues. The V segment lost 6 bases and the J segment 5 bases; nucleotides outside the gene matches: 6. The CDR3 DNA is TGTGCCAGCAGACGGGGACAGGGGACTTATGGCTACACCCTC. This sequence encodes CASRRGQGTYGYTL.

By share, this clonotype counts as medium-sized (0.01 to 0.1%). J is TRBJ1-1 and V is TRBV10-3; TRBD1 aligns across 7 bases. The CDR3 has 16 residues. V gave up 0 bases and J gave up 0 bases; unmatched junction bases: 4. Per the germline V gene, CDR1 is ENHRY and CDR2 is SYGVKD. The CDR3 DNA follows: TGTGCCATCAGTGAGTCGGAAGGGGGCGTGAACACTGAAGCTTTCTTT. Translated: CAISESEGGVNTEAFF.

Sample share makes this clonotype large. The gene calls are TRBV25-1 and TRBJ1-1; unclear D gene. From germline, CDR1 is MGHDK and CDR2 SYGVNS. This CDR3 has 15 residues. V was trimmed by 3 bases and J by 5 bases, leaving 16 bases between them. The CDR3, as DNA: TGTGCCAGCAGTGATGCCTTAATAGGTGGAACTGAAGCTTTCTTT. Protein: CASSDALIGGTEAFF.

V usage is TRBV6-9 and J usage is TRBJ2-7; possible D gene TRBD1, 6 bases. Germline assignment: CDR1 MNHGY and CDR2 SVAAGI. CDR3 length equals 12 residues. V gave up 4 bases and J gave up 4 bases, with 8 bases separating them. CDR3: CASSSQGYEQYF. The CDR3, as DNA: TGTGCCAGCAGTTCTCAGGGGTACGAGCAGTACTTC.

The rearrangement links TRBV10-1 to TRBJ2-7, with no clear D. This CDR3 has 9 amino acids. Between the trimmed V and J ends, which lost 10 bases and 3 bases, there was a span of 4 bases. The germline gives CDR1 WNHNN, CDR2 SYGVQD (reference sequence). The CDR3 bases are TGCGCCACCCGCTACGAGCAGTACTTC. The encoded protein is CATRYEQYF.

This chain connects TRBV6-2 or TRBV6-3 to TRBJ1-6; D unclear. CDR1 and CDR2 (germline): MNHEY, SVGEGT. V lost 6 bases and J 4 bases, leaving 10 bases between the germline ends. This CDR3 region has 14 residues. The CDR3 DNA reads TGTGCCAGCAGCGAAAGAGAGTATAATTCACCCCTCCACTTT. It encodes CASSEREYNSPLHF.

As DNA, the CDR3 is TGTGCCAGCAGCGTAGAGGGCAGCTACGAGCAGTACTTC. Translating gives CASSVEGSYEQYF. This sequence joins TRBV9 and TRBJ2-7; D unclear. Per the germline V gene, CDR1 is SGDLS and CDR2 is YYNGEE. CDR3 size: 13 residues. Deletions cut 0 bases from V and 3 bases from J, with 7 bases between. The complete variable domain, with remaining parts taken from reference TRBV9 and TRBJ2-7, reads DSGVTQTPKHLITATGQRVTLRCSPRSGDLSVYWYQQSLDQGLQFLIQYYNGEERAKGNILERFSAQQFPDLHSELNLSSLELGDSALYFCASSVEGSYEQYFGPGTRLTVT.

This clonotype qualifies as medium-sized. The chain employs TRBV27 and TRBJ2-1; tentative D call: TRBD2 (5 bases). V was cut by 5 bases and J by 5 bases, with 16 bases left in between. The CDR3 sequence is 15 residues long. CDR1 and CDR2 from the germline V gene are MNHEY and SMNVEV (reference sequence). CDR3 sequence (DNA): TGTGCCAGCAGTCCAATAGCGTACATAAACAATGAGCAGTTCTTC. Translated, it gives CASSPIAYINNEQFF.

This clonotype is a singleton in its sample. A read error is possible here, since a much larger clone lies one base away. This rearrangement joins TRBV5-8 to TRBJ1-1; the D is unclear. There are 12 residues in the CDR3. Germline V gene data show CDR1 as SGHTS and CDR2 as YDEGEE. CDR3 region: CASGFTNTEAFF. DNA for the CDR3: TGTGCCAGCGGCTTTACGAACACTGAAGCTTTCTTT.

Worth noting for this clonotype: A read error may be the cause here, since a much bigger clone is one base away. The V gene is TRBV6-5, the J gene TRBJ2-3, with TRBD2 as a possible D gene (6 bases). The CDR3 has 15 residues. Germline V gives CDR1 MNHEY, CDR2 SVGAGI. The CDR3 sequence is CARSYAGPSTDTQYF. The CDR3 DNA reads TGTGCCAGAAGTTACGCGGGACCTAGCACAGATACGCAGTATTTT.

The chain employs TRBV20-1 and TRBJ2-3, with D uncertain. Trimming took off 0 bases at V and 1 base at J, with 5 bases between the two ends. The CDR3 runs to 13 residues. The germline CDR1 and CDR2 sequences are DFQATT and SNEGSKA (reference sequence). CDR3 residues: CSARELGTDTQYF. For the CDR3, the DNA is TGCAGTGCTAGAGAGTTGGGCACAGATACGCAGTATTTT.

This clonotype was seen a single time. This sequence joins TRBV15 and TRBJ2-5; the D gene is possibly TRBD1 (6 bases). The DNA end favors TRBJ2-4, so the J call may be wrong. The V gene's germline CDR1 is LNHNV and CDR2 YYDKDF (reference sequence). The CDR3 has 16 amino acids. Here the CDR3 DNA reads TGTTATGCCACCAGCAGAGATCTGGGGGCCACGAACATTCAGTACTTC. It encodes CYATSRDLGATNIQYF.

This clonotype has just one count. Just one base apart from a much larger clone, this may be a read error. V usage is TRBV4-1 and J usage is TRBJ2-7; 10 bases are shared with TRBD1. The germline V gene encodes CDR1 MGHRA and CDR2 YSYEKL. V gave up 4 bases and J gave up 0 bases; unmatched junction bases: 3. The CDR3 is 15 residues long. The CDR3 here is CASSLRTGGSYEQYV. The DNA for the CDR3 is TGCGCCAGCAGCCTAAGGACAGGGGGCTCCTACGAGCAGTACGTC.